This T cell receptor beta chain originates from a study of CXCR3-negative and CXCR3-positive naive CD8 T cells (dated by TCRdb to between 2018 and 2021). With respect to the entire study: In total, 120 million to 150 million TRB reads were obtained, which works out to roughly 1.5 +/- 0.3 million reads per library. Diversity and physicochemical repertoire analyses were performed on about eleven donors pooled from two independent experiments. TRBV-TRBJ cluster analysis included naive subsets from several donors and memory cells from 3 donors.

The CDR3, from cysteine to phenylalanine, totals 14 residues. The protein alone is recorded here. As encoded in the germline V gene, CDR1 is MNHEY while CDR2 is SVGAGI. A word on this clonotype: The clone's antigen remains unknown.

The sequencing machine was a NextSeq 550. The Human TCR Profiling Kit (MiLaboratory) was used to prepare UMI-labeled 5' RACE TRB cDNA libraries. The full amount of extracted RNA was used for cDNA synthesis, and the full amount of resulting cDNA was used for PCR amplification. Libraries were prepared in parallel using an identical number of PCR cycles. In the authors' own workflow: With a minimum of two reads required per UMI, MIGEC and MiXCR pulled out about 50,000 +/- 10,000 unique UMI-labeled TRB cDNA molecules from each library. Each library averaged roughly 40,000 +/- 10,000 functional in-frame TRB CDR3 nucleotide clonotypes without stop codons. After downsampling to 5000 UMI-labeled TRB molecules per sample, diversity metrics, including normalized Shannon-Wiener and Chao1, were computed in VDJtools. Clonotype-size-weighted physicochemical properties of the central five CDR3 residues (interaction energy, strength, volume and Kidera factor 4) were computed in VDJtools. Reprocessed by TCRdb, the reads give a single entry per CDR3 protein sequence, without DNA. These V and J calls rely on TCRdb rather than the paper's analysis. The sample's clone listing holds about 130,000 distinct CDR3 sequences. Approximately 0.29% of the sample is held by the ten biggest clonotypes.

Each CD8+ T cell subset was flow-sorted in triplicate, with 250,000 to 350,000 cells per subset placed directly into RLT lysis buffer. Naive CD8+ T cells were defined stringently as CD45RO-CCR7+CD27+CD95- to exclude memory contaminants. Peripheral blood mononuclear cells were isolated from buffy coats using standard density gradient centrifugation. Naive CXCR3-negative and CXCR3-positive CD8+ T cells were flow-sorted using a FACSAria III. An RNeasy Mini Kit was used to extract total RNA from the sorted cells. Overall results and qualifications from the work: Because CXCR3 expression was partially decreased after cryopreservation, freshly isolated PBMCs were used for most assays. Surface CD5, linked to self-reactivity in mice, was comparable between naive subsets; TCR interaction strength was therefore also inferred from TRB CDR3 physicochemical properties. Within the same donor, TRBV-TRBJ usage looked similar between naive CXCR3-negative and CXCR3-positive cells, but memory cells had distinct patterns. Both naive subsets had comparably high repertoire diversity, while memory CD8+ T cells had much lower repertoire diversity. TRB CDR3s from CXCR3-positive naive cells showed higher hydrophobicity (lower Kidera factor 4), lower energy, and higher strength and volume indices than CXCR3-negative naive cells.

The clonotype was recovered from a human donor in good health. Some clones in this sample may be carry-over from other donors' samples. The sequenced sample was naive CXCR3- CD8+ T cells from blood. The cell subset or site label for this specimen denotes: CD45RO-CCR7+CD27+CD95- naive CD8+ T cells lacking CXCR3 (TNR3-). The chain was built from TRBV6-5 and TRBJ2-3. The CDR3 amino acid sequence is: CASRTQSFSLTQYF.